These 32 T cell receptor beta chains were sequenced from one sample in a study of CD8+CD57+ T cells in acquired aplastic anemia. Genomic DNA templated the TCR beta VDJ and CDR3 profiling. Each CDR3 protein is one row after TCRdb ran MiXCR on the reads. The sample contains roughly 250,000 distinct CDR3 sequences, more than 40% of which appear only once. Patients selected for sequencing had displayed CD8+CD57+ cell expansion by flow cytometry. Input material: sorted CD4+, CD8+, or CD8+CD57+ T cells (not recorded which) from PBMCs. These TCRs come from a human donor with aplastic anemia.

Regarding this clonotype: This may stem from a read error, because a much larger clone lies one nucleotide away. The chain has TRBV7-2 and TRBJ1-1, with a tentative D call TRBD1 (5 bases). Per germline, CDR1 SGHTA and CDR2 FQGNSA. The CDR3 runs 15 residues. V dropped 1 base and J dropped 3 bases, with 12 bases sitting between them. The CDR3 coding sequence is TGTGCCAGCAGCTTAGGCGGGGCTAAGTACACTGAAGCTTTCTTT. As protein: CASSLGGAKYTEAFF. Variable domain in full (rest from reference TRBV7-2 and TRBJ1-1): GAGVSQSPSNKVTEKGKDVELRCDPISGHTALYWYRQSLGQGLEFLIYFQGNSAPDKSGLPSDRFSAERTGGSVSTLTIQRTQQEDSAVYLCASSLGGAKYTEAFFGQGTRLTVV.

This chain connects TRBV11-2 to TRBJ2-5; 12 bases map to TRBD2. The V segment lost 6 bases and the J segment 5 bases; nucleotides outside the gene matches: 7. The germline gives CDR1 SGHAT, CDR2 FQNNGV. CDR3 length: 15 amino acids. CDR3: CASSAGTSGWETQYF. In nucleotides, the CDR3 is TGTGCCAGCAGTGCCGGGACTAGCGGGTGGGAGACCCAGTACTTC.

The chain uses TRBV9 and TRBJ1-4, with D possibly matching TRBD1 (6 bases). V shed 3 bases and J shed 8 bases, with 14 bases lying between them. CDR3 length: 14 residues. Germline CDR1 reads SGDLS; CDR2 reads YYNGEE. The CDR3 spells CASSEPGAGEKLFF. CDR3 coding DNA: TGTGCCAGCAGCGAACCAGGGGCTGGAGAAAAACTGTTTTTT.

This clonotype was detected only a few times. Given a much more abundant clone one base away, this may be a read error. The chain is built from TRBV20-1 and TRBJ2-7, with TRBD2 matching 8 bases. This CDR3 contains 15 residues. Germline V lookup: CDR1 DFQATT, CDR2 SNEGSKA (reference sequence). The CDR3 nucleotides read TGCAGTGCTGGAGATCTGGTAGCGGGACTTAGTGAGCAGTACTTC. This encodes CSAGDLVAGLSEQYF.

This chain connects TRBV5-4 to TRBJ2-3; D unclear. Germline V lookup: CDR1 SGHNT, CDR2 YYREEE (reference sequence). V lost 4 bases and J lost 0, with 15 bases in between. The CDR3 runs to 16 residues. The CDR3 protein is CASSQGTGQSTDTQYF. Here the CDR3 DNA reads TGTGCCAGCAGCCAAGGAACCGGCCAGAGCACAGATACGCAGTATTTT.

This clonotype was detected ten times or more. The chain joins TRBV6-4 to TRBJ1-6; TRBD1 agrees at 10 bases. V lost 4 bases, J lost 6 bases, and 6 bases stayed unmatched. The CDR3 runs 16 residues. Germline V gene lookup returns CDR1 MRHNA and CDR2 SNTAGT. In nucleotides, the CDR3 is TGTGCCAGCAGTGCGAGGGACAGGGGAACTAATTCACCCCTCCACTTT. This sequence encodes CASSARDRGTNSPLHF.

This chain links TRBV2 with TRBJ1-1; D might be TRBD1 (5 bases). CDR1 and CDR2 from the germline V gene are SNHLY and FYNNEI. This CDR3 has 13 amino acids. CDR3 sequence: CAGRAKKNTEAFF. CDR3 DNA sequence: TGTGCGGGCAGGGCAAAGAAGAACACTGAAGCTTTCTTT.

This clonotype was seen a handful of times. This may be a read error: a much more frequent sequence differs by one nucleotide. The chain combines TRBV10-2 with TRBJ2-2; 7 nucleotides agree with TRBD1. CDR1 is WSHSY and CDR2 is SAAADI in the germline V gene. The CDR3 is made up of 13 amino acids. CDR3 in amino acids: CASDMSEAGGLFF. Written as DNA, the CDR3 is TGCGCCAGCGATATGAGCGAAGCAGGGGGGCTGTTTTTT.

This clonotype was counted many times. The DNA of the CDR3 is TGTGCCAGCAGCGGCGGATTCGGACAGCCCCAGCATTTT. Amino acids: CASSGGFGQPQHF. The chain joins TRBV9 to TRBJ1-5; D remains ambiguous. With 3 bases removed from V and 7 bases from J, the gap between germline ends came to 11 bases. Germline values: CDR1 SGDLS, CDR2 YYNGEE. The length of the CDR3 is 13 residues.

This clonotype was picked up many times. This rearrangement joins TRBV7-9 to TRBJ1-4; D is uncertain. Trimming removed 6 bases from V and 7 bases from J, with 12 bases in between. This CDR3 comprises 13 residues. Per germline, CDR1 SEHNR and CDR2 FQNEAQ (reference sequence). CDR3 region: CASSSSSREKLFF. DNA of the CDR3: TGTGCCAGCAGTTCGTCCAGTCGTGAAAAACTGTTTTTT.

The rearrangement joins TRBV29-1 to TRBJ2-1, with 8 bases fitting TRBD2. The CDR3 extends over 16 amino acids. Germline CDR1 reads SQVTM; CDR2 reads ANQGSEA. V lost 1 base and J lost 3; bases outside the gene matches: 8. The CDR3 sequence is CSVEGRASGHYNEQFF. The CDR3, as DNA: TGCAGCGTTGAAGGTCGGGCTAGCGGGCACTACAATGAGCAGTTCTTC.

This chain links TRBV29-1 with TRBJ1-5, with D possibly being TRBD1 (5 bases). With 7 bases removed from V and 3 bases from J, the gap between germline ends came to 13 bases. This CDR3 comprises 13 residues. CDR1 is SQVTM, CDR2 ANQGSEA, per germline. CDR3 sequence (DNA): TGCAGCGCCAAGTGGGGCCCCAATCAGCCCCAGCATTTT. Its translation is CSAKWGPNQPQHF. Full variable domain (outside the CDR3, taken from reference TRBV29-1 and TRBJ1-5): SAVISQKPSRDICQRGTSLTIQCQVDSQVTMMFWYRQQPGQSLTLIATANQGSEATYESGFVIDKFPISRPNLTFSTLTVSNMSPEDSSIYLCSAKWGPNQPQHFGDGTRLSIL.

The chain uses TRBV7-3 and TRBJ1-1; D is perhaps TRBD1 (6 bases). Germline V gene data show CDR1 as SGHTA and CDR2 as FQGTGA. The germline V and J ends were trimmed by 5 bases and 1 base, with 14 bases remaining between them. The CDR3 extends over 15 amino acids. CDR3 amino acids: CASSPDRGTNTEAFF. DNA for the CDR3: TGTGCCAGCAGCCCAGATAGGGGGACGAACACTGAAGCTTTCTTT.

This chain joins TRBV20-1 and TRBJ1-5; D uncertain. Germline V gene lookup returns CDR1 DFQATT and CDR2 SNEGSKA (reference sequence). CDR3 length equals 15 residues. With 1 base removed from V and 3 bases from J, the gap between germline ends came to 13 bases. The CDR3 DNA sequence: TGCAGTGCTAGAGCTTGGCCGCCCCTCAATCAGCCCCAGCATTTT. Its translation: CSARAWPPLNQPQHF.

In its sample, this clonotype was seen many times. The chain recombines TRBV9 with TRBJ1-2; D possibly corresponds to TRBD1 (5 bases). V shed 3 bases and J shed 2 bases, with 8 bases lying between them. CDR1 is SGDLS and CDR2 is YYNGEE in the germline V gene. CDR3 length equals 13 residues. This CDR3 is CASSGTGNYGYTF. The CDR3 DNA reads as TGTGCCAGCAGCGGTACAGGAAACTATGGCTACACCTTC.

This clonotype turned up a few times. V is TRBV4-3 and J is TRBJ1-1, with a weak D call TRBD1 (6 bases). Germline V gene lookup returns CDR1 LGHNA and CDR2 YSLEER. V lost 0 bases and J 4 bases, leaving 15 bases between the germline ends. This CDR3 contains 16 residues. This chain's CDR3 is CASSQEIPGAGTEAFF. The CDR3 nucleotides are TGCGCCAGCAGCCAAGAAATTCCGGGGGCGGGCACTGAAGCTTTCTTT.

This clonotype appeared a single time. The chain employs TRBV19 and TRBJ2-3, with TRBD2 matching over 8 bases. Germline CDR1 reads LNHDA; CDR2 reads SQIVND (reference sequence). V shed 3 bases and J 7 bases; nucleotides not matched to a gene: 9. This CDR3 is built from 15 residues. The CDR3 spells CASSMRMTSANTQYF. The CDR3 nucleotides are TGTGCCAGTAGTATGAGGATGACTAGCGCAAATACGCAGTATTTT.

The V gene is TRBV27, the J gene TRBJ1-4; D may be TRBD1 (5 bases). The germline gives CDR1 MNHEY, CDR2 SMNVEV (reference sequence). Trimming cost V 11 bases and J 8 bases, with 12 bases left between them. This CDR3 has 11 residues. The chain's CDR3 is CASSRGEKLFF. The CDR3 DNA follows: TGTGCCTCTTCTCGGGGGGAAAAACTGTTTTTT.

This chain uses TRBV25-1 with TRBJ1-2, with 7 bases fitting TRBD1. CDR1 MGHDK and CDR2 SYGVNS come from the germline V gene. The CDR3 totals 16 residues. Trimming took 3 bases from V and 5 from J; bases not matched to a gene: 12. The DNA of the CDR3 is TGTGCCAGCAGTGAGAGCCAAACCGGGACAGTGTATGGCTACACCTTC. It encodes CASSESQTGTVYGYTF.

J is TRBJ1-1 and V is TRBV4-3, with a possible D match to TRBD1 (6 bases). CDR1 and CDR2 (germline): LGHNA, YSLEER. Trimming took 4 bases from V and 6 from J, leaving 12 bases between them. The CDR3 runs to 13 residues. CDR3 sequence (DNA): TGCGCCAGCAGCCGCATAAGACAGGCTGAAGCTTTCTTT. Encoded protein: CASSRIRQAEAFF.

In its sample, this clonotype was seen many times. The chain carries TRBV7-9 and TRBJ2-6; D remains ambiguous. Trimming removed 4 bases at V and 0 bases at J, with 13 bases between. Germline V CDR1 and CDR2: SEHNR, FQNEAQ (reference sequence). The CDR3 length is 17 residues. The CDR3 loop reads CASSYRQDRSGANVLTF. The CDR3 nucleotides are TGTGCCAGCAGCTATAGACAAGACCGCTCTGGGGCCAACGTCCTGACTTTC.

The chain couples TRBV30 to TRBJ1-2; D uncertain. CDR1 GTSNPN and CDR2 SVGIG come from the germline V gene (reference sequence). This CDR3 is 12 amino acids long. V dropped 1 base and J dropped 6 bases, with 9 bases sitting between them. In nucleotides, the CDR3 is TGTGCCTGGAGTGGCGGTCGGCATGGCTACACCTTC. Amino acids: CAWSGGRHGYTF.

In regard to this clonotype: One base away lies a much larger clone, so this may be a sequencing read error. No conserved phenylalanine or tryptophan is present at the end of the CDR3, so a read error is the likely explanation. V and J are TRBV20-1 and TRBJ1-1, with D tentatively TRBD1 (6 bases). The CDR3 is 15 amino acids. Germline V gene sequence: CDR1 DFQATT, CDR2 SNEGSKA (reference sequence). V lost 2 bases and J 8 bases, leaving 21 bases between the germline ends. Here the CDR3 reads CSARLIGGQLGEAFL. In DNA, the CDR3 is TGCAGTGCTAGACTCATCGGTGGACAGCTCGGCGAAGCTTTCCTT.

J is TRBJ2-7 and V is TRBV5-1; D could derive from TRBD1 or TRBD2 (5 bases each). The CDR3 is 14 residues long. The V and J ends lost 4 bases and 0 bases respectively, with 11 bases between them. The V gene's germline CDR1 is SGHRS and CDR2 YFSETQ. The CDR3 sequence: CASSKGRNSYEQYF. CDR3 nucleotides: TGCGCCAGCAGCAAGGGACGGAACTCCTACGAGCAGTACTTC.

This clonotype appeared once. J is TRBJ2-5 and V is TRBV2; 8 bases align to TRBD1. CDR1 SNHLY and CDR2 FYNNEI come from the germline V gene. V trimming: 7 bases; J trimming: 8 bases; junction bases outside the gene matches: 9. This CDR3 region has 13 residues. The CDR3 DNA reads as TGTGCCAGCACGAGAGACAGGGGTGAAACCCAGTACTTC. It is translated as CASTRDRGETQYF.

The chain employs TRBV19 and TRBJ1-5; tentatively, D is TRBD1 (6 bases). Looked up from germline, CDR1 is LNHDA and CDR2 is SQIVND (reference sequence). The V and J ends lost 3 bases and 4 bases respectively, with 13 bases between them. The CDR3 consists of 15 residues. Here the CDR3 DNA reads TGTGCCAGTAGTATTAGGGGGAGGGGTAATCAGCCCCAGCATTTT. Translating it yields CASSIRGRGNQPQHF.

This rearrangement joins TRBV10-3 to TRBJ1-2; no clear D gene. CDR3 length equals 11 residues. V dropped 5 bases and J dropped 5 bases, with 6 bases sitting between them. From germline, CDR1 is ENHRY and CDR2 SYGVKD. This CDR3 reads CAISPGYGYTF. The CDR3 nucleotides are TGTGCCATCAGTCCGGGGTATGGCTACACCTTC.

Only one count was recorded for this clonotype. The V and J genes are TRBV5-1 and TRBJ1-1; no clear D gene. Germline V lookup: CDR1 SGHRS, CDR2 YFSETQ. Between the trimmed V and J ends, which lost 0 bases and 7 bases, there was a span of 7 bases. The CDR3 totals 12 residues. In nucleotides, the CDR3 is TGCGCCAGCAGCTTGGCCGAGAATGAAGCTTTCTTT. Its protein product is CASSLAENEAFF.

The V and J genes are TRBV4-1 and TRBJ2-2; a possible D gene is TRBD1 (6 bases). This CDR3 has 14 residues. Germline-derived CDR1 and CDR2 are MGHRA and YSYEKL. V gave up 4 bases and J gave up 4 bases, with 10 bases separating them. Here the CDR3 reads CASSLQGSTGELFF. CDR3 sequence (DNA): TGCGCCAGCAGCCTCCAGGGGAGCACCGGGGAGCTGTTTTTT.

The J gene is TRBJ2-5, the V gene TRBV7-8; D gene ambiguous. The germline V gene encodes CDR1 SGHVS and CDR2 FQNEAQ. The CDR3 totals 14 residues. Between the trimmed V and J ends, which lost 5 bases and 4 bases, there was a span of 14 bases. This CDR3 is CASSQEEFPETQYF. CDR3 DNA: TGTGCCAGCAGCCAAGAGGAGTTCCCAGAGACCCAGTACTTC.

This clonotype was found many times. The chain recombines TRBV9 with TRBJ1-4, with 7 bases matching TRBD1. This CDR3 contains 19 residues. CDR1 is SGDLS, CDR2 YYNGEE, per germline. J lost 2 bases, V lost 0 bases, and 13 bases had no gene match. The CDR3 sequence is CASSVEGGDRVLTNEKLFF. CDR3 nucleotide sequence: TGTGCCAGCAGCGTAGAAGGGGGCGACAGGGTCTTGACTAATGAAAAACTGTTTTTT.

This clonotype came up once. In this CDR3 the conserved last residue, phenylalanine or tryptophan, is missing, so a read error is likely. This chain connects TRBV10-3 to TRBJ2-2; D unresolved. The ends were cut back, 7 bases at V and 4 bases at J, with 10 bases in the middle. This CDR3 spans 13 amino acids. Germline V gene sequence: CDR1 ENHRY, CDR2 SYGVKD. DNA of the CDR3: TGTGCCATCATGCCAGCGAGCACCGGGGAGCTGTTTTCT. This sequence encodes CAIMPASTGELFS.